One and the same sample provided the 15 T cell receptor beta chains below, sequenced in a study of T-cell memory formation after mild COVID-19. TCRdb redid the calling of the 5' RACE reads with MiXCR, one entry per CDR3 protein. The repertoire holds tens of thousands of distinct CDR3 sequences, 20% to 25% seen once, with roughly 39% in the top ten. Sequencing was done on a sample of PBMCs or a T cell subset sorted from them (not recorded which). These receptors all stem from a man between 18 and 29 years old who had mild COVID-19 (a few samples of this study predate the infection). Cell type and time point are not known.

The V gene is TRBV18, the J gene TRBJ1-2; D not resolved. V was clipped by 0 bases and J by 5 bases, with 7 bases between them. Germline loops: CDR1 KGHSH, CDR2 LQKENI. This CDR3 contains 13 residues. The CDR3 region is CASSPPRGYGYTF. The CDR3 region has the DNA TGTGCCAGCTCACCACCCCGTGGGTATGGCTACACCTTC.

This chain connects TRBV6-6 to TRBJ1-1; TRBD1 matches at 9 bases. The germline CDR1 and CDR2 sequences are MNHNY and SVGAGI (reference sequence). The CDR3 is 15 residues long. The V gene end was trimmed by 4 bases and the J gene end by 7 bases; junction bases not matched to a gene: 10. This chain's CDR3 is CASSSLTGGAVEAFF. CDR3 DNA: TGTGCCAGCAGTTCCCTAACAGGGGGCGCGGTTGAAGCTTTCTTT.

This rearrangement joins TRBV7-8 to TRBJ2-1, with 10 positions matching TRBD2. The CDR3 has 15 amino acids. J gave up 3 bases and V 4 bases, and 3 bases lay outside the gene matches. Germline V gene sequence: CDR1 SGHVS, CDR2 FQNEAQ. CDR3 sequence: CASSSWTSGYNEQFF. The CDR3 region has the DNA TGTGCCAGCAGCTCGTGGACTAGCGGCTACAATGAGCAGTTCTTC.

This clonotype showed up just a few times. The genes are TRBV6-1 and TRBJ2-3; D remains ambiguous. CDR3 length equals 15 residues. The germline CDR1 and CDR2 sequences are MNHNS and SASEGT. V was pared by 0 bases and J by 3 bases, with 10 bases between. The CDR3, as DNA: TGTGCCAGCAGTGAAGCGGTAGTGAGTACAGATACGCAGTATTTT. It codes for CASSEAVVSTDTQYF.

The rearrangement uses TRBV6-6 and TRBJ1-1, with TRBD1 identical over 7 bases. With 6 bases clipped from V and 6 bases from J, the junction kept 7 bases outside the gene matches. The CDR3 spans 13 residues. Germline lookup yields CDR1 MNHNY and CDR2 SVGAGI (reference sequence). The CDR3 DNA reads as TGTGCCAGCAGCAGAGGGGGCAGGGCTGAAGCTTTCTTT. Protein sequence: CASSRGGRAEAFF.

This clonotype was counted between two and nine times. CDR3 nucleotides: TGTGCCAGCAGTCGACCTACTAGATCTCGAAACATTCAGTACTTC. It encodes CASSRPTRSRNIQYF. This rearrangement joins TRBV12-3 or TRBV12-4 to TRBJ2-4; maybe TRBD2 (5 bases). The V end was cut by 5 bases, the J end by 6 bases, with 17 bases between. The CDR3 sequence is 15 residues long.

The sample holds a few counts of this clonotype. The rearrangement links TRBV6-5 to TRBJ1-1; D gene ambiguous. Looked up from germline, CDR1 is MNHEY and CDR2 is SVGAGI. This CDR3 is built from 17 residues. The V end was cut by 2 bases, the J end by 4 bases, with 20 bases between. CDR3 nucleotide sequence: TGTGCCAGCAGTTACAATGTCCTATCTTCCGTGGGCACTGAAGCTTTCTTT. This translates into CASSYNVLSSVGTEAFF.

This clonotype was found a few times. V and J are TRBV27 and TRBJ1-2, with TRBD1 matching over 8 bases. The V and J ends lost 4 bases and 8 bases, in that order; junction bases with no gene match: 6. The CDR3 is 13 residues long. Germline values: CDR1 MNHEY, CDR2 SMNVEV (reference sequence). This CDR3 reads CASSWQGAGGYTF. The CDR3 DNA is TGTGCCAGCAGTTGGCAGGGGGCGGGGGGCTACACCTTC.

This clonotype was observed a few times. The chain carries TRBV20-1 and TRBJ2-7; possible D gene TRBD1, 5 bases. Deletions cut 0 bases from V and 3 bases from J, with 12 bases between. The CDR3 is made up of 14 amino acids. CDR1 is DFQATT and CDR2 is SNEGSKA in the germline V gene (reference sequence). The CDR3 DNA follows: TGCAGTGCTAGAGATCAGGGCGGTTTCTACGAGCAGTACGTC. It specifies CSARDQGGFYEQYV.

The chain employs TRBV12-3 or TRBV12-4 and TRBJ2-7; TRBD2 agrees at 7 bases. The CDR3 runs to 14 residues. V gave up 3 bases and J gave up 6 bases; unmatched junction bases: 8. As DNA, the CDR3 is TGTGCCAGCAGTTTCGGGGGGTCTAGCGGCGAGCAGTACGTC. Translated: CASSFGGSSGEQYV.

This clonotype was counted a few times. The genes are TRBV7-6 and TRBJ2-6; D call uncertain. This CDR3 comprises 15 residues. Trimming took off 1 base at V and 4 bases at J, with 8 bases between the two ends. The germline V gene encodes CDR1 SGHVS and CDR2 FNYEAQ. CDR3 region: CASSLGTSGANVLTF. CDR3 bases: TGTGCCAGCAGCTTAGGAACGTCCGGGGCCAACGTCCTGACTTTC. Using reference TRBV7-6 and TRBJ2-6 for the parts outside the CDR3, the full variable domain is GAGVSQSPRYKVTKRGQDVALRCDPISGHVSLYWYRQALGQGPEFLTYFNYEAQQDKSGLPNDRFSAERPEGSISTLTIQRTEQRDSAMYRCASSLGTSGANVLTFGAGSRLTVL.

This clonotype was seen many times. The chain's CDR3 is CASSLQGNSYNEQFF. CDR3 bases: TGTGCCAGCAGTTTACAGGGAAACTCCTACAATGAGCAGTTCTTC. J is TRBJ2-1 and V is TRBV25-1, with D tentatively TRBD1 (6 bases). The germline gives CDR1 MGHDK, CDR2 SYGVNS. Trimming removed 5 bases at V and 0 bases at J, with 11 bases between. There are 15 residues in the CDR3.

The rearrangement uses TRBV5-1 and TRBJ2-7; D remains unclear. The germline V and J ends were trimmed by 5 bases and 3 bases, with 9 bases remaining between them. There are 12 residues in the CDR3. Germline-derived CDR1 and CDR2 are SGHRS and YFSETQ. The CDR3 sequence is CASRTDGYEQYF. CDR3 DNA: TGCGCCAGCAGGACCGACGGCTACGAGCAGTACTTC. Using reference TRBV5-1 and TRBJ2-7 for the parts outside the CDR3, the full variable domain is KAGVTQTPRYLIKTRGQQVTLSCSPISGHRSVSWYQQTPGQGLQFLFEYFSETQRNKGNFPGRFSGRQFSNSRSEMNVSTLELGDSALYLCASRTDGYEQYFGPGTRLTVT.

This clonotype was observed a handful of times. The CDR3 nucleotides are TGTGCCAGCAGCCAGGGCGGGACACCCTATGGCTACACCTTC. It yields the protein CASSQGGTPYGYTF. This chain joins TRBV4-2 and TRBJ1-2; weak D call: TRBD1 (6 bases). This CDR3 is 14 amino acids long. V lost 3 bases, J lost 4 bases, and 12 bases lay in between. CDR1 LGHNA and CDR2 YNFKEQ come from the germline V gene.

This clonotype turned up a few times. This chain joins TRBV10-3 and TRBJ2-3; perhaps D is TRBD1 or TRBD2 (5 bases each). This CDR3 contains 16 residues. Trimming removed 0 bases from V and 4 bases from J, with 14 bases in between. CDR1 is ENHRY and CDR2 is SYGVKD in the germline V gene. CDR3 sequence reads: CAISESEGTEADTQYF. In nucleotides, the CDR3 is TGTGCCATCAGTGAGTCCGAGGGGACGGAGGCAGATACGCAGTATTTT.